This T cell receptor beta chain was captured by sequencing in a study of control samples from healthy donors and cancer patients. Germline V gene data show CDR1 as SGHTA and CDR2 as FQGNSA. With 8 bases removed from V and 2 bases from J, the gap between germline ends came to 9 bases. This CDR3 is built from 12 residues. Repertoires were generated with immunoSEQ multiplex PCR, while TCRdb's copy carries only in-frame clones and drops some. Of about 150,000 clones listed, approximately 93% are singletons. Sequenced sample: blood. The receptor was isolated from a man in his forties in good health. The chain is built from TRBV7-2 and TRBJ1-2; D not resolved. The CDR3 coding sequence is TGTGCCAGCTCGCGGGAGAACTATGGCTACACCTTC. Translating it yields CASSRENYGYTF.